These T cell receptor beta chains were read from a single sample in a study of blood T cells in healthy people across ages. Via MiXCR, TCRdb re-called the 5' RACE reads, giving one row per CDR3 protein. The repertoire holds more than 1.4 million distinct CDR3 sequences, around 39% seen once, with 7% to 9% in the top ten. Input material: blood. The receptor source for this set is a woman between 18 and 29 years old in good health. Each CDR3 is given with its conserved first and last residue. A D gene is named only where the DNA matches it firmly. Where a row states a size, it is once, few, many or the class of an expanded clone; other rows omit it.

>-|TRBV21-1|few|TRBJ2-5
CASSKRSATKGLADEETQYF
TGTGCCAGCAGCAAACGGTCCGCCACGAAAGGACTAGCGGATGAAGAGACCCAGTACTTC
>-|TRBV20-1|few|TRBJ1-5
CSASDDRGDSNQPQHF
TGCAGTGCTAGTGATGACCGGGGAGATAGCAATCAGCCCCAGCATTTT
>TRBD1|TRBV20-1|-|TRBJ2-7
CSARLPGQGGEQYF
TGCAGTGCTAGACTTCCGGGACAGGGGGGCGAGCAGTACTTC
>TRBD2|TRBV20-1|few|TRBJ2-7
CSASRGSGMGHEQYF
TGCAGTGCTAGCAGAGGTAGCGGGATGGGCCACGAGCAGTACTTC
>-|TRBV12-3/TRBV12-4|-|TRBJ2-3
CASSYGNLISTDTQYF
TGTGCCAGCAGTTACGGGAACCTTATTAGCACAGATACGCAGTATTTT
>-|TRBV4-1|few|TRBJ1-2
CASSHPSDGGLLYGYTF
TGCGCCAGCAGCCATCCTAGTGACGGGGGGCTCCTCTATGGCTACACCTTC
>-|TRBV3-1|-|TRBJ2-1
CASTLTPYNEQFF
TGTGCCAGCACCCTGACCCCGTACAATGAGCAGTTCTTC
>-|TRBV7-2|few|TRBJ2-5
CASSLVSGIGETQYF
TGTGCCAGCAGCTTAGTGTCCGGGATAGGGGAGACCCAGTACTTC
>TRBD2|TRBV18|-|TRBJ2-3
CASSPPGLAGGDTQYF
TGTGCCAGCTCACCCCCGGGACTAGCGGGGGGAGATACGCAGTATTTT
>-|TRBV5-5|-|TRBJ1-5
CASSFGEYLNQPQHF
TGTGCCAGCAGCTTCGGGGAGTATCTCAATCAGCCCCAGCATTTT
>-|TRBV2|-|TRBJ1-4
CASTIGAPGNNEKLFF
TGTGCCAGCACCATAGGGGCCCCGGGGAATAATGAAAAACTGTTTTTT
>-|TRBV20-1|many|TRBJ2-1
CSASGGNEQFF
TGCAGTGCTAGCGGGGGTAATGAGCAGTTCTTC
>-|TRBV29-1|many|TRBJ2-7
CSVPHSHGISYEQYF
TGCAGCGTTCCCCACTCGCACGGAATATCCTACGAGCAGTACTTC
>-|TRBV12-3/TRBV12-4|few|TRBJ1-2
CASSLISSQANYGYTF
TGTGCCAGCAGTTTAATCAGCTCACAAGCTAACTATGGCTACACCTTC
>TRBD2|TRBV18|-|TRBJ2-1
CASSPPGLAGGQPEQFF
TGTGCCAGCTCACCACCCGGGCTAGCGGGGGGGCAACCTGAGCAGTTCTTC
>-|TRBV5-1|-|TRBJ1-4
CASSLRVGTGNEKLFF
TGCGCCAGCAGCCTAAGAGTGGGCACAGGGAATGAAAAACTGTTTTTT
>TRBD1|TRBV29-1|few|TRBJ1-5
CSGSTGGDQPQHF
TGCAGCGGCTCTACAGGGGGGGATCAGCCCCAGCATTTT
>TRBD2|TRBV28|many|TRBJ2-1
CASSPILAGGPYEQFF
TGTGCCAGCAGTCCAATTCTAGCGGGGGGGCCGTATGAGCAGTTCTTC
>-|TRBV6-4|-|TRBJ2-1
CASSDSAGRGANEQFF
TGTGCCAGCAGTGACTCGGCGGGTCGGGGGGCTAATGAGCAGTTCTTC
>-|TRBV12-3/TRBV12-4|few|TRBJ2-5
CASSRRGPGQETQYF
TGTGCCAGCAGCCGCAGGGGACCCGGACAAGAGACCCAGTACTTC
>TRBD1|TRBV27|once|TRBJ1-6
CASSLGTGGGGSPLHF
TGTGCCAGCAGTTTAGGGACAGGGGGCGGGGGTTCACCCCTCCACTTT
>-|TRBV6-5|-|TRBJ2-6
CASSTTGTGANVLTF
TGTGCCAGCAGCACTACAGGGACTGGGGCCAACGTCCTGACTTTC
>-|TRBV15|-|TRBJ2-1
CATSPVGESYNEQFF
TGTGCCACCAGCCCGGTGGGGGAGTCCTACAATGAGCAGTTCTTC
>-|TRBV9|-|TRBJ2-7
CASSTGEHEQYF
TGTGCCAGCAGCACCGGGGAGCATGAGCAGTACTTC
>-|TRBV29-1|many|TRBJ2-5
CSVVGGLETQYF
TGCAGCGTTGTAGGGGGGTTGGAGACCCAGTACTTC
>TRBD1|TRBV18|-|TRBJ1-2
CASSPGQGATYGYTF
TGTGCCAGCTCACCTGGACAGGGGGCGACCTATGGCTACACCTTC
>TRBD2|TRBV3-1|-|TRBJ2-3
CASSQDSGLVGDTQYF
TGTGCCAGCAGCCAAGACTCGGGACTAGTAGGAGATACGCAGTATTTT
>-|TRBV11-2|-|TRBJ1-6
CASTFRWGRQGPPGNSPLHF
TGTGCCAGCACCTTTAGATGGGGAAGGCAGGGACCCCCTGGTAATTCACCCCTCCACTTT
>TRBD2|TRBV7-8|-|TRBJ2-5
CASIHTGTSGYQETQYF
TGTGCCAGCATCCATACCGGGACTAGCGGGTACCAAGAGACCCAGTACTTC